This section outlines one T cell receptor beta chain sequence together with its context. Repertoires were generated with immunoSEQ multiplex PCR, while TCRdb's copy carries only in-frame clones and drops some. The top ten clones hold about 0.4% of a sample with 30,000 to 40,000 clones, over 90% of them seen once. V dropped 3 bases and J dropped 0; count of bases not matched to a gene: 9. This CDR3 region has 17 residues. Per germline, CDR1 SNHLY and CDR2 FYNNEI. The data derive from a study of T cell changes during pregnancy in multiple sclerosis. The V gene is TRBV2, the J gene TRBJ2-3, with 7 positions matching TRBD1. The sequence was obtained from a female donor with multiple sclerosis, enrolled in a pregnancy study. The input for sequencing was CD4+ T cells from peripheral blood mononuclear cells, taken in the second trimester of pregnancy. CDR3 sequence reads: CASSDNLDRESTDTQYF. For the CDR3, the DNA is TGTGCCAGCAGTGATAACCTTGACAGGGAGAGCACAGATACGCAGTATTTT.